Below, 15 T cell receptor beta chains from the same sample are listed, as sequenced in a study of cytomegalovirus exposure and HLA in healthy donors (dated by TCRdb to about 2017). Library generation was performed with the immunoSEQ multiplex PCR assay. The multiplex PCR relied on a mix of 60 forward primers for TCR Vbeta segments and 13 reverse primers for TCR Jbeta segments. The clones in this table, taken by TCRdb from immuneACCESS, are in-frame only. Not every clone is retained; where verified, under half of the shortfall comes from an unresolved V gene, and the cause of the rest is unknown. The sample table records tens of thousands of clones; approximately 68% of these occur just once. Of the sample, roughly 21% falls within the top ten clones. Sequencing was done on a sample of PBMCs. The receptor set was obtained from a woman in her forties or fifties in good health and CMV-seropositive.

V is TRBV6-5 and J is TRBJ1-2; TRBD1 is a possible D gene (6 bases). Germline V CDR1 and CDR2: MNHEY, SVGAGI. Trimming shortened V by 6 bases and J by 5 bases, and 16 bases separated the two germline ends. There are 14 residues in the CDR3. CDR3: CASSRDIGLYGYTF. CDR3 bases: TGTGCCAGCAGCCGGGACATTGGCCTATATGGCTACACCTTC.

The rearrangement joins TRBV27 to TRBJ2-7, with no clear D. Deletions cut 6 bases from V and 4 bases from J, with 16 bases between. Germline assignment: CDR1 MNHEY and CDR2 SMNVEV (reference sequence). The CDR3 length is 14 residues. Here the CDR3 reads CASSFQDTLYEQYF. CDR3 nucleotide sequence: TGTGCCAGCAGCTTTCAGGATACCCTTTACGAGCAGTACTTC.

This chain connects TRBV28 to TRBJ1-2; 8 positions match TRBD1. The CDR3 covers 16 residues. Germline V gene data show CDR1 as MDHEN and CDR2 as SYDVKM. The V gene end was trimmed by 4 bases and the J gene end by 2 bases; junction bases not matched to a gene: 9. The CDR3 loop reads CASSYFGQGKNYGYTF. In DNA, the CDR3 is TGTGCCAGCAGTTACTTCGGACAGGGAAAAAACTATGGCTACACCTTC.

This chain links TRBV11-2 with TRBJ2-7; 8 nucleotides agree with TRBD1. The germline CDR1 and CDR2 sequences are SGHAT and FQNNGV. V dropped 8 bases and J dropped 5; count of bases not matched to a gene: 14. This CDR3 spans 15 amino acids. Written as DNA, the CDR3 is TGTGCCAGCTGGCCCCCACAGGGGGTGGCCCACGAGCAGTACTTC. Protein product: CASWPPQGVAHEQYF.

To note about this clone: Other DNA sequences of this sample code for an identical CDR3. The genes are TRBV6-5 and TRBJ2-2, with D possibly matching TRBD2 (5 bases). V was pared by 2 bases and J by 2 bases, with 6 bases between. From germline, CDR1 is MNHEY and CDR2 SVGAGI. The CDR3 consists of 14 residues. The CDR3 reads CASSYTGNTGELFF. CDR3 bases: TGTGCCAGCAGTTACACGGGAAACACCGGGGAGCTGTTTTTT.

The sample holds a few counts of this clone. This chain connects TRBV6-5 to TRBJ2-1; the match to TRBD2 covers 7 bases. CDR1 is MNHEY and CDR2 is SVGAGI in the germline V gene. The CDR3 runs to 15 residues. V gave up 6 bases and J gave up 5 bases; unmatched junction bases: 10. The CDR3 sequence: CASSPFGGGDNEQFF. The CDR3, as DNA: TGTGCCAGCAGCCCCTTTGGGGGGGGTGACAATGAGCAGTTCTTC.

This chain connects TRBV7-7 to TRBJ2-4; TRBD2 matches at 8 bases. This CDR3 contains 16 residues. Germline V gene data show CDR1 as SSHAT and CDR2 as FNYEAQ (reference sequence). Losses at the gene ends were 4 bases for V and 4 bases for J; bases not matched to a gene: 9. CDR3 DNA sequence: TGTGCCAGCAGCTCACCCTCCGGGGGGGGGAAAAACATTCAGTACTTC. The encoded protein is CASSSPSGGGKNIQYF.

The V and J genes are TRBV29-1 and TRBJ1-2; D not certain. The CDR3 sequence is 14 residues long. Germline CDR1 reads SQVTM; CDR2 reads ANQGSEA. V dropped 6 bases and J dropped 4 bases, with 18 bases sitting between them. The DNA for the CDR3 is TGCAGCGTGACGGACTCAGCGGGGAGCTATGGCTACACCTTC. This gives the protein CSVTDSAGSYGYTF.

This clone was found once. This chain connects TRBV19 to TRBJ1-5; D ambiguous. The V end lost 6 bases, the J end lost 0 bases, and 9 bases lay between the germline ends. Germline loops: CDR1 LNHDA, CDR2 SQIVND (reference sequence). The CDR3 is 14 amino acids. This CDR3 is CASRGEYSNQPQHF. The CDR3 DNA is TGTGCCAGTAGGGGCGAGTATAGCAATCAGCCCCAGCATTTT.

J is TRBJ2-7 and V is TRBV19; D is possibly TRBD2 (5 bases). Trimming removed 5 bases at V and 3 bases at J, with 8 bases between. The CDR3 runs 12 residues. The germline gives CDR1 LNHDA, CDR2 SQIVND (reference sequence). CDR3 amino acids: CASSHRDYEQYF. The CDR3, as DNA: TGTGCCAGTAGTCACCGGGACTACGAGCAGTACTTC.

This clone appeared a few times. The CDR3 sequence: CSARKQTQYF. The CDR3 coding sequence is TGCAGTGCTAGAAAGCAGACCCAGTACTTC. The chain employs TRBV20-1 and TRBJ2-5; D gene unclear. The germline V gene encodes CDR1 DFQATT and CDR2 SNEGSKA (reference sequence). The CDR3 runs to 10 residues. V lost 2 bases, J lost 6 bases, and 4 bases lay in between.

The rearrangement links TRBV9 to TRBJ2-6, with D tentatively TRBD1 (6 bases). Trimming stripped 4 bases from V and 7 bases from J, with 12 bases between. The germline V gene encodes CDR1 SGDLS and CDR2 YYNGEE. This CDR3 has 14 residues. The CDR3 here is CASSRDKAANVLTF. The CDR3 nucleotides are TGTGCCAGCAGCCGGGACAAGGCCGCCAACGTCCTGACTTTC.

The chain is built from TRBV7-8 and TRBJ1-1, with 9 bases identical to TRBD1. The CDR3 consists of 17 residues. The germline V gene has CDR1 SGHVS and CDR2 FQNEAQ. J was trimmed by 0 bases and V by 4 bases; bases with no gene match: 9. CDR3 DNA: TGTGCCAGCAGCTCCCGGACAGGGGAAACCGTGAACACTGAAGCTTTCTTT. This encodes CASSSRTGETVNTEAFF.

A remark on this clone: Other DNA sequences in this sample translate to the same CDR3. The chain uses TRBV6-5 and TRBJ1-1; 8 nucleotides match TRBD1. The CDR3 totals 15 residues. Looked up from germline, CDR1 is MNHEY and CDR2 is SVGAGI. V trimming: 2 bases; J trimming: 2 bases; junction bases outside the gene matches: 4. CDR3 nucleotides: TGTGCCAGCAGTTACCAGGGACAGGCTAACACTGAAGCTTTCTTT. Protein product: CASSYQGQANTEAFF.

This clone came up a few times. The chain joins TRBV27 to TRBJ1-1; no reliable D call. Germline-derived CDR1 and CDR2 are MNHEY and SMNVEV (reference sequence). Deletions cut 6 bases from V and 3 bases from J, with 11 bases between. The CDR3 extends over 13 amino acids. CDR3 bases: TGTGCCAGCAGCCCGTGGGGAGACACTGAAGCTTTCTTT. This gives the protein CASSPWGDTEAFF.